These 4 T cell receptor beta chains share one sample of origin, sequenced in a study of shared clonotypes between healthy human individuals. Produced via immunoSEQ multiplex PCR; TCRdb's table is partial and in-frame only. Counted here are 100,000 or so clones, 67% occurring once; the ten biggest clones make up 24%. The sequenced material came from memory CD8+ T cells sorted from blood. Subset described: CD45RO+ cells pooled with CCR7-negative TemRA cells. These TCRs come from a woman aged 25 to 39 in good health.

The chain employs TRBV29-1 and TRBJ2-5; D could derive from TRBD1 or TRBD2 (5 bases each). The CDR3 loop spans 16 amino acids. The ends were cut back, 1 base at V and 4 bases at J, with 19 bases in the middle. Germline assignment: CDR1 SQVTM and CDR2 ANQGSEA. The CDR3 spells CSVEVGTRAVGETQYF. The CDR3 region has the DNA TGCAGCGTTGAAGTCGGGACGAGGGCTGTGGGAGAGACCCAGTACTTC.

This chain uses TRBV19 with TRBJ2-7, with TRBD2 matching over 7 bases. J was trimmed by 5 bases and V by 3 bases; bases with no gene match: 10. Germline CDR1 is LNHDA and CDR2 is SQIVND (reference sequence). The CDR3 extends over 15 amino acids. The DNA of the CDR3 is TGTGCCAGTAGTATTCTCGCGGGGGTTCCCAACGAGCAGTACTTC. Protein product: CASSILAGVPNEQYF.

On this clone itself: Distinct nucleotide sequences in the sample also encode this CDR3. The chain joins TRBV9 to TRBJ2-2; D possibly corresponds to TRBD2 (6 bases). Trimming left V 2 bases short and J 5 bases short, with 7 bases between. Germline V lookup: CDR1 SGDLS, CDR2 YYNGEE. The CDR3 is 13 amino acids. For the CDR3, the DNA is TGTGCCAGCAGCGTCGGAGGGACCGGGGAGCTGTTTTTT. This gives the protein CASSVGGTGELFF.

The V and J genes are TRBV28 and TRBJ2-3; 10 nucleotides align to TRBD2. Germline V gene data show CDR1 as MDHEN and CDR2 as SYDVKM. This CDR3 region has 16 residues. The V gene end was trimmed by 5 bases and the J gene end by 0 bases; junction bases not matched to a gene: 5. The CDR3 loop reads CASSPATSGSTDTQYF. CDR3 DNA sequence: TGTGCCAGCAGTCCCGCGACTAGCGGGAGCACAGATACGCAGTATTTT.